In its sample, the clone carrying this TCR beta chain was seen a few times. The sample comes from a study of blood T cell repertoires in COVID-19. V gave up 8 bases and J gave up 3 bases, with 11 bases separating them. CDR3 size: 13 residues. The germline gives CDR1 SNHLY, CDR2 FYNNEI. Some clones are missing from TCRdb's copy, which holds only in-frame ones; the method was immunoSEQ multiplex PCR. The sample includes approximately 90,000 clones, 60% to 85% of them seen just once. The clonotype originates from a human donor in a cohort sampled during active COVID-19. The source material was peripheral blood. The chain uses TRBV2 and TRBJ1-5; D is ambiguous. The CDR3 loop is CASGRDYNQPQHF. In DNA, the CDR3 is TGTGCCAGCGGACGGGATTACAATCAGCCCCAGCATTTT.